Listed below are T cell receptor beta chains from one sample, sequenced in a study of blood T cells in healthy people across ages. TCRdb re-called the 5' RACE reads with MiXCR, one entry per CDR3 protein. There are some 1.8 million distinct CDR3 sequences in the sample; around 40% occur only once, and 23% lies in the top ten. The sample was blood. The receptors come from a human donor in good health. Both conserved end residues are part of each CDR3. Each record gives: clone size, J gene, D gene, V gene, CDR3 DNA, CDR3 protein. A D gene is named only where the DNA matches it firmly. Clone size appears in some rows only: once, few, many, or a class for an expanded clone.

.	TRBJ2-1	.	TRBV5-4	TGTGCCAGCACCCAGGACCGTCAAGAGACCCAGTTCTTC	CASTQDRQETQFF
.	TRBJ1-2	.	TRBV13	TGTGCCAGCAGCCTAATGGACAAACGTCAGGGTGGCTACACCTTC	CASSLMDKRQGGYTF
few	TRBJ2-7	TRBD1	TRBV10-3	TGTGCCATCAGTGAGAATACGGGAGGGACAGGGGCCTCCTACGAGCAGTACTTC	CAISENTGGTGASYEQYF
.	TRBJ1-1	.	TRBV7-9	TGTGCCAGCAGGGCCCTAGGGGACACTGAAGTTTTCTTT	CASRALGDTEVFF
.	TRBJ1-1	.	TRBV4-3	TGCGCCAGCAGCCAAGATCCCTACACTGAAGCTTTCTTT	CASSQDPYTEAFF
few	TRBJ2-5	.	TRBV12-3/TRBV12-4	TGTGCCAGCAGTCCGCCGGGTACAGCACCCCAGTACTTC	CASSPPGTAPQYF
few	TRBJ1-2	.	TRBV25-1	TGTGCCAGCAGTGAATCCATGGGAGTTGACTATGGCTACACCTTC	CASSESMGVDYGYTF
few	TRBJ2-5	TRBD1	TRBV5-1	TGCGCCAGCAGCTTGATCGGGACAGCCCAAGAGACCCAGTACTTC	CASSLIGTAQETQYF
.	TRBJ1-2	.	TRBV7-3	TGTGCCAGCAGCTTAACGGCAATCGGGGGCTACACCTTC	CASSLTAIGGYTF
few	TRBJ2-1	TRBD2	TRBV5-1	TGCGCCAGCGGAAGGACAGGGAATCTAGCGGGAGGCTACAATGAGCAGTTCTTC	CASGRTGNLAGGYNEQFF
.	TRBJ2-7	TRBD2	TRBV2	TGTGCCAGCAGTGAACGGGGGGGAAGCTTCGACGAGCAGTACTTC	CASSERGGSFDEQYF
.	TRBJ2-1	TRBD2	TRBV4-2	TGTGCCAGCAGCCGAGGCGCTGGTGGGACTAGAGGAAATGAGCAGTTCTTC	CASSRGAGGTRGNEQFF
.	TRBJ2-5	.	TRBV7-2	TGTGCCAGCAGCTCCCAACCGACTTGGGGAGAGACCCAGTACTTC	CASSSQPTWGETQYF
few	TRBJ2-1	TRBD2	TRBV2	TGTGCCAGCAGTGATACGAGACTAGCGGGAAACCCTGACAATGAGCAGTTCTTC	CASSDTRLAGNPDNEQFF
.	TRBJ1-4	TRBD1	TRBV20-1	TGCAGTGCTAAACCGGGACAGGGAGCTAATGAAAAACTGTTTTTT	CSAKPGQGANEKLFF
.	TRBJ1-5	.	TRBV6-1	TGTGCCAGCAATACCCGGGACAGCAATCAGCCCCAGCATTTT	CASNTRDSNQPQHF
.	TRBJ1-2	TRBD1	TRBV6-5	TGTGCCAGCAGTAAACCCGGGACAGATGGCTACACCTTC	CASSKPGTDGYTF
few	TRBJ1-1	.	TRBV12-3/TRBV12-4	TGTGCCAGCAGTTTAAGGGAAATAGGCACTGAAGCTTTCTTT	CASSLREIGTEAFF
.	TRBJ1-5	TRBD1	TRBV5-5	TGTGCCAGCAGCTGGGAAGACAGGGGTGGTCAGCCCCAGCATTTT	CASSWEDRGGQPQHF
few	TRBJ2-5	TRBD2	TRBV9	TGTGCCAGCAGCGTCCTTTCTGGGACTAGAGAGACCCAGTACTTC	CASSVLSGTRETQYF
few	TRBJ1-2	.	TRBV4-2	TGTGCCAGCAGCCAAGATTTTAACAGGGCGGTTTATGGCTACACCTTC	CASSQDFNRAVYGYTF
.	TRBJ2-5	TRBD2	TRBV15	TGTGCCACCAGCAGAGATAAGCTAGCGGGGGGGGAGACCCAGTACTTC	CATSRDKLAGGETQYF
.	TRBJ2-2	.	TRBV29-1	TGCAGCGTCGTCGGGACGATCGGGGAGCTGTTTTTT	CSVVGTIGELFF
few	TRBJ2-5	TRBD1	TRBV2	TGTGCCAGCGCCGCCGGGACAGAAGAGACCCAGTACTTC	CASAAGTEETQYF
.	TRBJ2-1	.	TRBV29-1	TGCAGCGTTTCCAGTCCAACCTACAATGAGCAGTTCTTC	CSVSSPTYNEQFF
few	TRBJ2-6	TRBD1	TRBV7-3	TGTGCCAGCAGCTTAGCAGGGGGCGGGAAGTCTGGGGCCAACGTCCTGACTTTC	CASSLAGGGKSGANVLTF
few	TRBJ1-2	.	TRBV4-2	TGTGCCAGCAGCCAAGAAGTCGAGAATGGCTACACCTTC	CASSQEVENGYTF
.	TRBJ1-6	TRBD1	TRBV4-3	TGCGCCAGCAGCCAGGCGACAGGGTATAATTCACCCCTCCACTTT	CASSQATGYNSPLHF
.	TRBJ2-7	.	TRBV9	TGTGCCAGCAGCACGAGCGGGCTCTCCTACGAGCAGTACTTC	CASSTSGLSYEQYF
once	TRBJ1-1	.	TRBV7-2	TGTGCCAGCAGCCCGAGCATTGGGACCGATGAAGCTTTCTTT	CASSPSIGTDEAFF
.	TRBJ2-3	.	TRBV5-1	TGCGCCAGCAGCTTGGTTGCTGCGGGGATTAGCACAGATACGCAGTATTTT	CASSLVAAGISTDTQYF
few	TRBJ2-5	.	TRBV5-1	TGCGCCAGCAGCTCGGCTAGCGCCAACCAAGAGACCCAGTACTTC	CASSSASANQETQYF
.	TRBJ1-2	.	TRBV6-6	TGTGCCAGCAGGACGGAACTTCAACGGAACTATGGCTACACCTTC	CASRTELQRNYGYTF
.	TRBJ1-5	.	TRBV10-3	TGTGCCATCAGTGCCGGGGGGGAAGGTCAGCCCCAGCATTTT	CAISAGGEGQPQHF
.	TRBJ2-1	TRBD1	TRBV7-3	TGTGCCAGCAGCTCTAACCGGGACAGGGCACAGTTCTTC	CASSSNRDRAQFF
.	TRBJ2-3	TRBD1	TRBV5-1	TGCGCCAGCAGGGAGGACAGGATGACAGATACGCAGTATTTT	CASREDRMTDTQYF
few	TRBJ1-5	.	TRBV4-1	TGCGCCAGCAGCCAACCCACCAGGACCGCCGTCGGGTATTATCAGCCCCAGCATTTT	CASSQPTRTAVGYYQPQHF
few	TRBJ2-3	.	TRBV4-3	TGCGCCAGCAGCCAAGAAACACTGGGACGGCTAGGGGGCACAGATACGCAGTATTTT	CASSQETLGRLGGTDTQYF
few	TRBJ1-2	.	TRBV7-9	TGTGCCAGCACCCAAGGAGGATTCTATCCCTTCTATGGCTACACCTTC	CASTQGGFYPFYGYTF
few	TRBJ2-5	.	TRBV28	TGTGCCAGCAGTTTACACTCCGCGAAGTGGGAGACCCAGTACTTC	CASSLHSAKWETQYF
.	TRBJ2-1	TRBD2	TRBV9	TGTGCCAGCAGCGAGGGTCCGGGGGGGCCTTGGGATGAGCAGTTCTTC	CASSEGPGGPWDEQFF
.	TRBJ1-3	.	TRBV21-1	TGTGCCAGCAGTATCGAGGACAGCGCCTCTGGAAACACCATATATTTT	CASSIEDSASGNTIYF
few	TRBJ2-3	.	TRBV15	TGTGCCACCAGCCTTTTTCCCGGGAGAAAGGGCAAGACAGATACGCAGTATTTT	CATSLFPGRKGKTDTQYF
once	TRBJ2-7	TRBD2	TRBV29-1	TGCAGCGTCGCCGGGACTAACGATACCTACGAGCAGTACTTC	CSVAGTNDTYEQYF
.	TRBJ2-1	.	TRBV29-1	TGCAGCGTTGGGTGGACACGAACCTATTCGGAGCAGTTCTTC	CSVGWTRTYSEQFF
many	TRBJ2-1	.	TRBV7-9	TGTGCCAGCAGCTCAACTCGTTTTGAGCAGTTCTTC	CASSSTRFEQFF
few	TRBJ2-7	.	TRBV13	TGTGCCAGCAGCCTCCTAGGGTTACCCTACGAGCAGTACTTC	CASSLLGLPYEQYF
few	TRBJ2-1	TRBD2	TRBV7-2	TGTGCCAGCAGCCAAAACGGGGGGGCCTACAATGAGCAGTTCTTC	CASSQNGGAYNEQFF
once	TRBJ2-3	TRBD2	TRBV5-1	TGCGCCAGCAGCTTGTCGGGGGGTCATGATACGCAGTATTTT	CASSLSGGHDTQYF
few	TRBJ2-5	.	TRBV15	TGTGCCACCAGCAGAGATGTCGGGGTCGGGGAGACCCAGTACTTC	CATSRDVGVGETQYF
.	TRBJ2-3	.	TRBV7-6	TGTGCCAGCAGCGCCCACGTGGATACGCAGTATTTT	CASSAHVDTQYF
.	TRBJ2-5	TRBD2	TRBV12-3/TRBV12-4	TGTGCCAGCAGTTTAACGGAGCGGGGCAGCGAGACCCAGTACTTC	CASSLTERGSETQYF
once	TRBJ2-1	TRBD2	TRBV20-1	TGCAGTGCTAGAGCTGGGGGGGGTCTGCGCAATGAGCAGTTCTTC	CSARAGGGLRNEQFF
.	TRBJ1-1	.	TRBV6-2/TRBV6-3	TGTGCCAGCTTTATAGGTGGTAACACTGAAGCTTTCTTT	CASFIGGNTEAFF
few	TRBJ2-6	.	TRBV12-3/TRBV12-4	TGTGCCAGCAGCACCTTACTCTCTGGGGCCAACGTCCTGACTTTC	CASSTLLSGANVLTF
once	TRBJ2-3	TRBD2	TRBV5-1	TGCGCCAGCAGTTACGGGACTAGCGACGGCACAGATACGCAGTATTTT	CASSYGTSDGTDTQYF
.	TRBJ2-7	.	TRBV18	TGTGCCAGCTCACCAGCGGACGGTGAGGAGCAGTACTTC	CASSPADGEEQYF